This T cell receptor beta chain was recorded in a study of blood T cell repertoires in COVID-19. Study-wide context: COVID-19 samples from acute and convalescent phases originated in the United States, Italy and Spain.

As originally analysed: Amplification from reference gene primers served as the basis for estimated nucleated cell counts. Libraries were prepared by immunoSEQ multiplex PCR; TCRdb keeps only in-frame clonotypes and omits some of them. V, J and clone size are those of that table, while D and trimming were read from the DNA. The sample carries about 440,000 clones, roughly 88% recorded once. The CDR3 has 16 amino acids. Trimming cost V 0 bases and J 4 bases, with 12 bases left between them. The V gene's germline CDR1 is MGHRA and CDR2 YSYEKL. While infection was still active, Seattle patients were enrolled and then followed longitudinally. This clone occurred a few times.

This sequence originates from a woman aged 50 to 60 with COVID-19, enrolled during active disease. The J gene is TRBJ2-2, the V gene TRBV4-1; D is perhaps TRBD1 (5 bases). Source material: peripheral blood. CDR3 residues: CASSQEVGALTGELFF. In DNA form, the CDR3 reads TGCGCCAGCAGCCAAGAGGTAGGGGCCCTCACCGGGGAGCTGTTTTTT.